The 30 T cell receptor beta chains presented below share a single source sample, sequenced in a study of OX40 agonist ivuxolimab in advanced cancers. The data were produced by immunoSEQ multiplex PCR, yet TCRdb's version contains in-frame clones alone and is incomplete. The sample shows 60,000 to 75,000 clones, about 91% of them seen only once. The sequenced sample was CD4+ or CD8+ T cells sorted from blood, obtained in a trial of the OX40 agonist ivuxolimab. The source of these receptors is an adult with an advanced solid tumor such as melanoma, head and neck, liver or kidney cancer.

This chain connects TRBV4-1 to TRBJ2-3; D gene unclear. Per germline, CDR1 MGHRA and CDR2 YSYEKL. This CDR3 spans 14 amino acids. V was shortened by 5 bases and J by 6 bases, with 15 bases between the two germline ends. CDR3 coding DNA: TGCGCCAGCAGCGAACGCCTAGGATCCGATACGCAGTATTTT. Amino acids: CASSERLGSDTQYF.

This chain's CDR3 is CASSLYGEQYF. CDR3 sequence (DNA): TGTGCCAGCAGTTTATATGGCGAGCAGTACTTC. The chain combines TRBV28 with TRBJ2-7; no definite D call. The CDR3 is 11 residues long. Trimming shortened V by 1 base and J by 6 bases, and 4 bases separated the two germline ends. Germline CDR1 reads MDHEN; CDR2 reads SYDVKM.

As for this clone: A junction boundary mismatches the germline segment, possibly from a read error. The J gene is TRBJ1-2, the V gene TRBV5-1; D is ambiguous. This CDR3 has 14 residues. In germline, CDR1 is SGHRS, CDR2 YFSETQ. CDR3 in amino acids: CASSLGDSNYGYTF. The CDR3 coding sequence is TGCGCCAGCAGTTTGGGAGATTCTAACTATGGCTACACCTTC.

The gene calls are TRBV5-5 and TRBJ2-7, with D unresolved. Germline CDR1 SGHKS, CDR2 YYEKEE (reference sequence). The V gene lost 0 bases and the J gene lost 2 bases, with 0 bases spanning the gap. CDR3 length: 11 residues. The CDR3 DNA reads as TGTGCCAGCAGCTTGGCCTACGAGCAGTACTTC. Protein product: CASSLAYEQYF. The whole variable domain, filled in from reference TRBV5-5 and TRBJ2-7, reads DAGVTQSPTHLIKTRGQQVTLRCSPISGHKSVSWYQQVLGQGPQFIFQYYEKEERGRGNFPDRFSARQFPNYSSELNVNALLLGDSALYLCASSLAYEQYFGPGTRLTVT.

In its sample, this clone was seen a few times. This sequence joins TRBV6-5 and TRBJ1-1; D gene unclear. There are 11 residues in the CDR3. Germline CDR1 reads MNHEY; CDR2 reads SVGAGI. Trimming cost V 2 bases and J 5 bases, with 3 bases left between them. The CDR3 bases are TGTGCCAGCAGTTACGGGACTGAAGCTTTCTTT. This gives the protein CASSYGTEAFF.

This chain links TRBV4-1 with TRBJ1-1; D not resolved. This CDR3 is 13 amino acids long. V shed 3 bases and J shed 7 bases, with 12 bases lying between them. In germline, CDR1 is MGHRA, CDR2 YSYEKL. The CDR3: CASSQAGHLEAFF. The DNA of the CDR3 is TGCGCCAGCAGCCAGGCCGGGCACCTTGAAGCTTTCTTT.

V and J are TRBV27 and TRBJ2-5; possible D gene TRBD1, 6 bases. CDR3 length equals 13 residues. Trimming took off 3 bases at V and 6 bases at J, with 11 bases between the two ends. Germline CDR1 and CDR2: MNHEY and SMNVEV (reference sequence). CDR3 region: CASSLGAWKTQYF. The CDR3 DNA reads as TGTGCCAGCAGTTTGGGGGCTTGGAAGACCCAGTACTTC.

This clone was found a few times. The J gene is TRBJ2-6, the V gene TRBV7-8, with no clear D. Trimming removed 0 bases from V and 5 bases from J, with 5 bases in between. The germline V gene encodes CDR1 SGHVS and CDR2 FQNEAQ. The CDR3 has 14 residues. The CDR3 sequence is CASSLAAWANVLTF. In DNA, the CDR3 is TGTGCCAGCAGCTTAGCAGCATGGGCCAACGTCCTGACTTTC.

As DNA, the CDR3 is TGTGCCAGCAGTTTATCTCGAGGGGACACTGAAGCTTTCTTT. Its translation is CASSLSRGDTEAFF. This chain joins TRBV27 and TRBJ1-1; D might be TRBD1 (5 bases). V was pared by 0 bases and J by 3 bases, with 8 bases between. The CDR3 loop spans 14 amino acids. Germline V gene lookup returns CDR1 MNHEY and CDR2 SMNVEV (reference sequence).

This sequence joins TRBV7-9 and TRBJ2-7; 12 bases line up with TRBD1. The CDR3 extends over 15 amino acids. The V segment lost 1 base and the J segment 7 bases; nucleotides outside the gene matches: 5. Per germline, CDR1 SEHNR and CDR2 FQNEAQ (reference sequence). CDR3 region: CASSLVRDRGREQYF. In DNA, the CDR3 is TGTGCCAGCAGCTTAGTCCGGGACAGGGGGCGTGAGCAGTACTTC.

The gene calls are TRBV7-9 and TRBJ2-2, with unresolved D. The V gene's germline CDR1 is SEHNR and CDR2 FQNEAQ (reference sequence). CDR3 length: 15 residues. Deletions cut 0 bases from V and 4 bases from J, with 9 bases between. The CDR3 spells CASSLAHNGTGELFF. For the CDR3, the DNA is TGTGCCAGCAGCTTAGCGCACAACGGCACCGGGGAGCTGTTTTTT.

This chain joins TRBV4-1 and TRBJ1-2; tentatively, D is TRBD1 (5 bases). V was clipped by 1 base and J by 1 base, with 7 bases between them. CDR1 MGHRA and CDR2 YSYEKL come from the germline V gene. This CDR3 comprises 14 residues. The CDR3 here is CASSQVGDNYGYTF. CDR3 coding DNA: TGCGCCAGCAGCCAAGTAGGGGATAACTATGGCTACACCTTC.

This rearrangement joins TRBV11-2 to TRBJ1-3, with D unclear. V was shortened by 3 bases and J by 2 bases, with 23 bases between the two germline ends. Looked up from germline, CDR1 is SGHAT and CDR2 is FQNNGV. There are 19 residues in the CDR3. CDR3 amino acids: CASSFPKGEKDLAGNTIYF. DNA for the CDR3: TGTGCCAGCAGCTTCCCGAAGGGAGAGAAGGACTTAGCTGGAAACACCATATATTTT. Drawing the rest from reference TRBV11-2 and TRBJ1-3, the complete variable domain is EAGVAQSPRYKIIEKRQSVAFWCNPISGHATLYWYQQILGQGPKLLIQFQNNGVVDDSQLPKDRFSAERLKGVDSTLKIQPAKLEDSAVYLCASSFPKGEKDLAGNTIYFGEGSWLTVV.

The chain links TRBV7-3 to TRBJ2-7, with D possibly being TRBD1 (6 bases). V was clipped by 4 bases and J by 3 bases, with 19 bases between them. Germline values: CDR1 SGHTA, CDR2 FQGTGA. The CDR3 runs to 16 residues. The CDR3 sequence: CASSSPLTGTHYEQYF. The CDR3 DNA sequence: TGTGCCAGCAGCTCCCCCTTGACCGGGACACACTACGAGCAGTACTTC.

V usage is TRBV6-5 and J usage is TRBJ2-2; D remains ambiguous. This CDR3 has 14 amino acids. Germline V lookup: CDR1 MNHEY, CDR2 SVGAGI. The V end was cut by 0 bases, the J end by 7 bases, with 9 bases between. CDR3 sequence: CASSYSVGVGELFF. The DNA of the CDR3 is TGTGCCAGCAGTTACTCGGTTGGGGTCGGGGAGCTGTTTTTT.

The chain is built from TRBV6-5 and TRBJ1-5, with 7 bases aligning to TRBD1. CDR1 is MNHEY and CDR2 is SVGAGI in the germline V gene. V lost 4 bases to trimming and J lost 3 bases; unmatched junction nucleotides: 3. CDR3 length: 14 residues. The CDR3 nucleotides are TGTGCCAGCAGTTCTACAGGGGCCAATCAGCCCCAGCATTTT. It encodes CASSSTGANQPQHF.

The chain carries TRBV4-1 and TRBJ1-4, with D possibly TRBD1 on 6 matching bases. Germline CDR1 is MGHRA and CDR2 is YSYEKL. V was pared by 4 bases and J by 12 bases, with 12 bases between. The CDR3 has 12 residues. CDR3 amino acids: CASSRGQSELFF. CDR3 DNA: TGCGCCAGCAGCCGAGGACAGAGTGAACTGTTTTTT.

J is TRBJ1-1 and V is TRBV5-6; 8 bases agree with TRBD1. V lost 0 bases, J lost 4 bases, and 8 bases stayed unmatched. This CDR3 is 16 amino acids long. Per germline, CDR1 SGHDT and CDR2 YYEEEE. The CDR3 sequence is CASSLEGGQGLTEAFF. CDR3 DNA sequence: TGTGCCAGCAGCTTGGAAGGTGGACAGGGTCTCACTGAAGCTTTCTTT.

This clone occurred once. The rearrangement joins TRBV2 to TRBJ2-7; 7 bases are a match to TRBD2. The CDR3 is 14 amino acids. Germline V gene sequence: CDR1 SNHLY, CDR2 FYNNEI. The junction had 4 bases not matched to a gene; V was cut back by 3 bases and J by 2 bases. CDR3 sequence reads: CASSDGGGTYEQYF. CDR3 nucleotide sequence: TGTGCCAGCAGTGATGGGGGAGGGACCTACGAGCAGTACTTC.

This chain uses TRBV7-3 with TRBJ2-7, with D maybe TRBD2 (6 bases). V lost 3 bases to trimming and J lost 5 bases, with 11 bases between them. Germline assignment: CDR1 SGHTA and CDR2 FQGTGA. This CDR3 has 13 amino acids. The CDR3 nucleotides are TGTGCCAGCAGCTTTGGGACGGGAGACGAGCAGTACTTC. Its translation: CASSFGTGDEQYF. Variable domain in full (rest from reference TRBV7-3 and TRBJ2-7): GAGVSQTPSNKVTEKGKYVELRCDPISGHTALYWYRQSLGQGPEFLIYFQGTGAADDSGLPNDRFFAVRPEGSVSTLKIQRTERGDSAVYLCASSFGTGDEQYFGPGTRLTVT.

V gene TRBV6-6 combines with J gene TRBJ2-7; D assignment may be TRBD1 or TRBD2 (5 bases each). Germline V gene lookup returns CDR1 MNHNY and CDR2 SVGAGI (reference sequence). The CDR3 is made up of 14 amino acids. Deletions cut 0 bases from V and 5 bases from J, with 11 bases between. The CDR3 nucleotides read TGTGCCAGCAGTTACTCTCCAGGGACGCACGAGCAGTACTTC. This codes for CASSYSPGTHEQYF.

This chain uses TRBV10-3 with TRBJ2-7, with D hard to call. The CDR3 has 12 residues. Germline loops: CDR1 ENHRY, CDR2 SYGVKD. V lost 9 bases and J lost 1, with 10 bases in between. CDR3 in DNA: TGTGCCATTGGGCCCGGATCCTACGAGCAGTACTTC. Translated, it gives CAIGPGSYEQYF.

The chain combines TRBV9 with TRBJ2-7; TRBD2 matches 10 bases. The germline V gene has CDR1 SGDLS and CDR2 YYNGEE. This CDR3 has 16 residues. V was clipped by 3 bases and J by 1 base; unmatched bases: 7. The CDR3 coding sequence is TGTGCCAGCAGCGGCGGACTAGCGGATACTTCCTACGAGCAGTACTTC. This gives the protein CASSGGLADTSYEQYF.

V gene TRBV5-1 combines with J gene TRBJ2-7; 13 nucleotides align to TRBD2. The trim removed 4 bases at V and 2 bases at J, leaving 3 bases unmatched. The V gene's germline CDR1 is SGHRS and CDR2 YFSETQ. This CDR3 contains 15 residues. In DNA form, the CDR3 reads TGCGCCAGCAGCCAGGGACTAGCGGGAACCTACGAGCAGTACTTC. Its protein is CASSQGLAGTYEQYF.

J is TRBJ2-7 and V is TRBV27, with 9 bases matching TRBD2. The CDR3 is made up of 13 amino acids. With V trimmed by 2 bases and J by 5 bases, 1 base remained unmatched. Germline CDR1 and CDR2: MNHEY and SMNVEV (reference sequence). The chain's CDR3 is CASSLSGRNEQYF. CDR3 DNA sequence: TGTGCCAGCAGTTTAAGCGGGAGGAACGAGCAGTACTTC.

The rearrangement links TRBV5-4 to TRBJ2-7; D unclear. The CDR3 is made up of 14 amino acids. Germline CDR1 SGHNT, CDR2 YYREEE (reference sequence). Deletions cut 4 bases from V and 0 bases from J, with 11 bases between. Written as DNA, the CDR3 is TGTGCCAGCAGCCCCGATCTGAGCTCCTACGAGCAGTACTTC. Translation gives CASSPDLSSYEQYF.

With respect to this clone: This CDR3 is also generated by other DNA sequences in the sample. The chain combines TRBV4-3 with TRBJ2-5; 9 bases agree with TRBD1. Germline-derived CDR1 and CDR2 are LGHNA and YSLEER. J was trimmed by 3 bases and V by 3 bases; bases with no gene match: 2. This CDR3 contains 14 residues. CDR3 sequence: CASSHGTGKETQYF. CDR3 sequence (DNA): TGCGCCAGCAGCCACGGGACAGGGAAAGAGACCCAGTACTTC.

This rearrangement joins TRBV10-1 to TRBJ2-3, with D hard to call. V was cut by 4 bases and J by 4 bases, with 9 bases left in between. In germline, CDR1 is WNHNN, CDR2 SYGVQD (reference sequence). The CDR3 length is 13 residues. This chain's CDR3 is CASSALGPDTQYF. CDR3 DNA sequence: TGCGCCAGCAGTGCTTTAGGGCCAGATACGCAGTATTTT.

This chain connects TRBV7-8 to TRBJ2-3; D uncertain. CDR3 length equals 12 residues. CDR1 SGHVS and CDR2 FQNEAQ come from the germline V gene. V lost 3 bases and J lost 4, with 5 bases in between. CDR3 amino acids: CASSFSSDTQYF. The CDR3 nucleotides are TGTGCCAGCAGCTTTTCATCAGATACGCAGTATTTT.

The chain is built from TRBV28 and TRBJ2-7, with TRBD1 identical over 7 bases. The V gene's germline CDR1 is MDHEN and CDR2 SYDVKM. The CDR3 loop spans 13 amino acids. With V trimmed by 9 bases and J by 7 bases, 12 bases remained unmatched. CDR3 in amino acids: CASRDSYTGEQYF. CDR3 nucleotides: TGTGCCAGTCGGGACAGCTATACGGGGGAGCAGTACTTC.